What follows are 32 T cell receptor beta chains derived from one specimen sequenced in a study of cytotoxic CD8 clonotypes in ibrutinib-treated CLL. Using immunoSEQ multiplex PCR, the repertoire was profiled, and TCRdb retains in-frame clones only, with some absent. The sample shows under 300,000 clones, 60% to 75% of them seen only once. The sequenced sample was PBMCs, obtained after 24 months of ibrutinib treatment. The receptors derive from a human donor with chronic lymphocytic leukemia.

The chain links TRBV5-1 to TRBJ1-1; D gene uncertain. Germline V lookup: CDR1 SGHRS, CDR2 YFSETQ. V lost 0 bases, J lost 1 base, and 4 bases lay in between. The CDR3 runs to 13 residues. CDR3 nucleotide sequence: TGCGCCAGCAGCTTGGGGGGGAACACTGAAGCTTTCTTT. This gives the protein CASSLGGNTEAFF.

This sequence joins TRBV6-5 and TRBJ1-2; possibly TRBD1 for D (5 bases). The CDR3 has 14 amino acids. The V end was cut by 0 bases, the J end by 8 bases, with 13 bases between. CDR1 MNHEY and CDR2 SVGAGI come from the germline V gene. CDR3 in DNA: TGTGCCAGCAGTTACTCGGGGCGGGCTGAAGGCTACACCTTC. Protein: CASSYSGRAEGYTF.

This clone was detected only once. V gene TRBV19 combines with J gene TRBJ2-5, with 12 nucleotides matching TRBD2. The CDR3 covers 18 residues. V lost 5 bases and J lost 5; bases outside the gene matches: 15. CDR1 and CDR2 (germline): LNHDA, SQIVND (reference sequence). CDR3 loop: CASSGDPGTSGFLETQYF. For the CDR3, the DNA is TGTGCCAGTAGTGGAGACCCCGGGACTAGCGGGTTTTTGGAGACCCAGTACTTC.

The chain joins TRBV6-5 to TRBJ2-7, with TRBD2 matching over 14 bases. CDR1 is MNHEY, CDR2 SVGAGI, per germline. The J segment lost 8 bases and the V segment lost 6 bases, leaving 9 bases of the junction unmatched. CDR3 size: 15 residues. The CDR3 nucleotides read TGTGCCAGCAGCTCGGCGGGACTAGCGGGGGTAAAGCAGTACTTC. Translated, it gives CASSSAGLAGVKQYF.

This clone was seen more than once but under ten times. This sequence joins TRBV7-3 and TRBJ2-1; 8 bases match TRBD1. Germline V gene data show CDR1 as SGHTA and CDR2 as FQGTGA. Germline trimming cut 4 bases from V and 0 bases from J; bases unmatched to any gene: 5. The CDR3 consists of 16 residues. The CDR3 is CASSSQGAGSYNEQFF. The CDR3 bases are TGTGCCAGCAGCTCGCAGGGGGCGGGCTCCTACAATGAGCAGTTCTTC.

CDR3 protein: CASSSHTGTVSYEQYF. The CDR3 region has the DNA TGTGCCAGCAGCTCCCACACCGGGACGGTTTCCTACGAGCAGTACTTC. This sequence joins TRBV9 and TRBJ2-7, with D perhaps TRBD1 or TRBD2 (5 bases each). From germline, CDR1 is SGDLS and CDR2 YYNGEE. This CDR3 contains 16 residues. Trimming took off 4 bases at V and 1 base at J, with 18 bases between the two ends.

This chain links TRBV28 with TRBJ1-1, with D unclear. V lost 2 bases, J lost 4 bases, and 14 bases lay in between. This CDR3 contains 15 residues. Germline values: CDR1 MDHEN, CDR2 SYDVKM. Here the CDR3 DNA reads TGTGCCAGCAGTTTAAGGACGGTTAAGGGCACTGAAGCTTTCTTT. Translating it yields CASSLRTVKGTEAFF. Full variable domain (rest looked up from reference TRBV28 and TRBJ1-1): DVKVTQSSRYLVKRTGEKVFLECVQDMDHENMFWYRQDPGLGLRLIYFSYDVKMKEKGDIPEGYSVSREKKERFSLILESASTNQTSMYLCASSLRTVKGTEAFFGQGTRLTVV.

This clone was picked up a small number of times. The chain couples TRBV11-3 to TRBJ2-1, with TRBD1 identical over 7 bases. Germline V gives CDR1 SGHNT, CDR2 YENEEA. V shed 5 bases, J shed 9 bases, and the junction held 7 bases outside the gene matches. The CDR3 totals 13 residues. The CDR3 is CASSTRGPGEQFF. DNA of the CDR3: TGTGCCAGCAGCACTAGGGGGCCTGGTGAGCAGTTCTTC.

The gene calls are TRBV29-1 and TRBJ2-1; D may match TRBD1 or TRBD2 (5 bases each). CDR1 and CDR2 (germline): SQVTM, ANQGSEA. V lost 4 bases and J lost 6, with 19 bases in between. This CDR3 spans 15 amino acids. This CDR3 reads CSVAERPGRSNEQFF. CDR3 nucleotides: TGCAGCGTTGCTGAGAGACCGGGACGCTCCAATGAGCAGTTCTTC.

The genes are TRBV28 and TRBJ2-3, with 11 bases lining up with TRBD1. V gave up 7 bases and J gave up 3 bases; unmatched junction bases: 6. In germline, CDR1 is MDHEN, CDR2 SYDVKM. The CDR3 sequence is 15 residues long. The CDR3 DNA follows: TGTGCCAGCACTCCCGGACAGGGGGCAACAGATACGCAGTATTTT. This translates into CASTPGQGATDTQYF.

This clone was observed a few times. This chain's CDR3 is CASSVDNQPQHF. Written as DNA, the CDR3 is TGTGCCAGCAGCGTAGACAATCAGCCCCAGCATTTT. V usage is TRBV9 and J usage is TRBJ1-5; the D is unclear. Germline V gene lookup returns CDR1 SGDLS and CDR2 YYNGEE. The CDR3 is 12 residues long. Trimming took off 0 bases at V and 3 bases at J, with 1 base between the two ends.

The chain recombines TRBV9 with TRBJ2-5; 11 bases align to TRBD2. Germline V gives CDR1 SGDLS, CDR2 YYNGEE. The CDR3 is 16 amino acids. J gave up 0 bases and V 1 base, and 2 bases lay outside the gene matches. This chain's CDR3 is CASSVLAGGYQETQYF. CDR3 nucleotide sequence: TGTGCCAGCAGCGTACTAGCGGGAGGTTACCAAGAGACCCAGTACTTC.

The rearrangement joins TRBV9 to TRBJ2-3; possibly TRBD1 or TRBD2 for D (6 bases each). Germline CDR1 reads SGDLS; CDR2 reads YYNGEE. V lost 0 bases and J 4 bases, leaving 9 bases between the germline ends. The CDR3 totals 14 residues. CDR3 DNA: TGTGCCAGCAGCGTAGCCGGGGGCGCAGATACGCAGTATTTT. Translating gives CASSVAGGADTQYF.

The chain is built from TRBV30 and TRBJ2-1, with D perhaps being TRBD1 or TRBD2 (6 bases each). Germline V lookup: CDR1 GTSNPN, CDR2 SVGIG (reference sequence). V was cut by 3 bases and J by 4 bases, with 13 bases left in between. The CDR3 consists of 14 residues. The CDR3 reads CAWSRGGPYNEQFF. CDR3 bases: TGTGCCTGGAGCCGAGGGGGGCCTTACAATGAGCAGTTCTTC.

DNA for the CDR3: TGCAGTGCTGGGACTGCTTACGAGCAGTACTTC. Encoded protein: CSAGTAYEQYF. This chain joins TRBV20-1 and TRBJ2-7, with a tentative D call TRBD2 (6 bases). Looked up from germline, CDR1 is DFQATT and CDR2 is SNEGSKA (reference sequence). There are 11 residues in the CDR3. The V gene lost 5 bases and the J gene lost 4 bases, with 9 bases spanning the gap.

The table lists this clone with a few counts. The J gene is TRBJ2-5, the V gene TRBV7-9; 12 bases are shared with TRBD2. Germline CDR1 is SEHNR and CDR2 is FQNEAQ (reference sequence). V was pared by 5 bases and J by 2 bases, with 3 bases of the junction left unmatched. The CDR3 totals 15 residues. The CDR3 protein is CASSTTSGSQETQYF. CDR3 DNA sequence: TGTGCCAGCAGCACGACTAGCGGGAGTCAAGAGACCCAGTACTTC. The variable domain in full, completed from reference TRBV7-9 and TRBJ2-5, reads DTGVSQNPRHKITKRGQNVTFRCDPISEHNRLYWYRQTLGQGPEFLTYFQNEAQLEKSRLLSDRFSAERPKGSFSTLEIQRTEQGDSAMYLCASSTTSGSQETQYFGPGTRLLVL.

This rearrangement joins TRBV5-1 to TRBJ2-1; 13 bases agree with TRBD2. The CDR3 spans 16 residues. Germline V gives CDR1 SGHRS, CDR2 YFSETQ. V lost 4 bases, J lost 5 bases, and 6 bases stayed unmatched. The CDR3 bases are TGCGCCAGCAGCCCCAAGGGGACTAGCGGGAACAATGAGCAGTTCTTC. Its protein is CASSPKGTSGNNEQFF. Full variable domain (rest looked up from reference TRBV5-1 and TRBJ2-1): KAGVTQTPRYLIKTRGQQVTLSCSPISGHRSVSWYQQTPGQGLQFLFEYFSETQRNKGNFPGRFSGRQFSNSRSEMNVSTLELGDSALYLCASSPKGTSGNNEQFFGPGTRLTVL.

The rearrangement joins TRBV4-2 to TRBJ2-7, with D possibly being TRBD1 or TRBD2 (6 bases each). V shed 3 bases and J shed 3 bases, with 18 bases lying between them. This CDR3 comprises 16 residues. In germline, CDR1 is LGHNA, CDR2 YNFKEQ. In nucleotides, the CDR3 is TGTGCCAGCAGCCAGGGCGAGGGGGGATCGGGCTACGAGCAGTACTTC. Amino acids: CASSQGEGGSGYEQYF.

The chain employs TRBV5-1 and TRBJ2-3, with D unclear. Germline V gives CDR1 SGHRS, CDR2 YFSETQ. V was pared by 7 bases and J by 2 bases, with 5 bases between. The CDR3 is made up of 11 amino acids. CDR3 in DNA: TGCGCCAGCGCAGCCACAGATACGCAGTATTTT. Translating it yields CASAATDTQYF.

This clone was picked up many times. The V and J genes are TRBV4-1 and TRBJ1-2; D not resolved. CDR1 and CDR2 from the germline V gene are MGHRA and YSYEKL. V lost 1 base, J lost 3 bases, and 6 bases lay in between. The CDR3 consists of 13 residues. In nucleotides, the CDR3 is TGCGCCAGCAGCCAAGGGTTGGACTATGGCTACACCTTC. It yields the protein CASSQGLDYGYTF.

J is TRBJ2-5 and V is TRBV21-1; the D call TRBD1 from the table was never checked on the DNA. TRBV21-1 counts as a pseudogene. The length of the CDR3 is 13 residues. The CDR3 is CASIIGRGETQYF. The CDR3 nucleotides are TGTGCCAGCATCATTGGTAGGGGAGAGACCCAGTACTTC.

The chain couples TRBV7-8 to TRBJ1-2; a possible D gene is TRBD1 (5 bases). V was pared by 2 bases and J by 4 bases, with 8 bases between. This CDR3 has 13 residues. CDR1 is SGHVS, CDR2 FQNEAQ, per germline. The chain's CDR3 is CASSLQGRYGYTF. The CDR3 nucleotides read TGTGCCAGCAGCTTACAGGGTCGCTATGGCTACACCTTC.

The CDR3 DNA sequence: TGTGCCAGCAGCGTAAACTTGGACAGGGGAATCCTTAACTATGGCTACACCTTC. This translates into CASSVNLDRGILNYGYTF. The chain is built from TRBV9 and TRBJ1-2; 9 positions agree with TRBD1. The V gene's germline CDR1 is SGDLS and CDR2 YYNGEE. This CDR3 has 18 residues. V lost 1 base, J lost 1 base, and 11 bases stayed unmatched.

The CDR3 DNA is TGTGCCAGCAGCTCAGGACAGGTCCGTGACAATGAGCAGTTCTTC. Amino acids: CASSSGQVRDNEQFF. This chain joins TRBV7-9 and TRBJ2-1; 7 bases fit TRBD1. This CDR3 is built from 15 residues. The V gene's germline CDR1 is SEHNR and CDR2 FQNEAQ (reference sequence). Trimming removed 4 bases from V and 5 bases from J; junction bases left unmatched: 8.

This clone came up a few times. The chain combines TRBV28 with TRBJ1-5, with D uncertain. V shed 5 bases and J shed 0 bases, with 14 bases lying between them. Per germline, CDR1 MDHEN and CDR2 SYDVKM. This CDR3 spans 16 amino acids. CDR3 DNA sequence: TGTGCCAGCAGTGGATGGCAGACCTATAGCAATCAGCCCCAGCATTTT. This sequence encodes CASSGWQTYSNQPQHF.

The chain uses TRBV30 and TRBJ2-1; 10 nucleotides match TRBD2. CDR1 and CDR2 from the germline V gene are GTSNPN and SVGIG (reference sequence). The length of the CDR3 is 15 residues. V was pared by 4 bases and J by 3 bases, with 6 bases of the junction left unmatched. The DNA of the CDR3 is TGTGCCTGGATCGGACTAGCGGATAACTACAATGAGCAGTTCTTC. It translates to CAWIGLADNYNEQFF.

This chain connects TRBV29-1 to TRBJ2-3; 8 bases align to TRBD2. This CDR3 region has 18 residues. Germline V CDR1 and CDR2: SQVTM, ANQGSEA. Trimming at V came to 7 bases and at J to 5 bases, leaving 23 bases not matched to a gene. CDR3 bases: TGCAGCGCACGGACGTGGGGAGCGGGAGAGGATCGGGGAGATACGCAGTATTTT. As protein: CSARTWGAGEDRGDTQYF.

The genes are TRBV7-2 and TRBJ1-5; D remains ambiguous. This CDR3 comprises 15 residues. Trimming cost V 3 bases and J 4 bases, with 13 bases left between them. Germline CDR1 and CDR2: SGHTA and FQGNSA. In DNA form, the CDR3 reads TGTGCCAGCAGCTTGACGGGAGACGGGAATCAGCCCCAGCATTTT. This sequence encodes CASSLTGDGNQPQHF.

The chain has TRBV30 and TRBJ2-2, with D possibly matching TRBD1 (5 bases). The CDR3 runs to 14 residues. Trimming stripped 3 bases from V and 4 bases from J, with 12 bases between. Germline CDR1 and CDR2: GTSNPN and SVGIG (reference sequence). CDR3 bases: TGTGCCTGGAGCGTAGGGGATACCACCGGGGAGCTGTTTTTT. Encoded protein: CAWSVGDTTGELFF.

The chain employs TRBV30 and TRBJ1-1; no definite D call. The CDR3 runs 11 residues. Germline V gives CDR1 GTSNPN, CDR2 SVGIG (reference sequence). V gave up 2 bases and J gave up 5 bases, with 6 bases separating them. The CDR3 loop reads CAWSFGTEAFF. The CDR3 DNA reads TGTGCCTGGAGTTTTGGAACTGAAGCTTTCTTT.

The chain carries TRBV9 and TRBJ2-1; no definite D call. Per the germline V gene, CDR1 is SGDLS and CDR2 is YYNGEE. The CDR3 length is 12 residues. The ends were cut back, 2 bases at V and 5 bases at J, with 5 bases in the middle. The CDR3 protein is CASSVLDNEQFF. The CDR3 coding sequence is TGTGCCAGCAGCGTTTTGGACAATGAGCAGTTCTTC. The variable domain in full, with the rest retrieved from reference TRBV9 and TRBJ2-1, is DSGVTQTPKHLITATGQRVTLRCSPRSGDLSVYWYQQSLDQGLQFLIQYYNGEERAKGNILERFSAQQFPDLHSELNLSSLELGDSALYFCASSVLDNEQFFGPGTRLTVL.

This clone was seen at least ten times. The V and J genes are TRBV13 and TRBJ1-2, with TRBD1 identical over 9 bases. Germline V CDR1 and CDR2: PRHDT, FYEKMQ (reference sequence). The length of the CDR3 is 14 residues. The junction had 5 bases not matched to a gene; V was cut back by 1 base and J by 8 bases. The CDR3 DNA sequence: TGTGCCAGCAGCTTAGAACGACAGGGGGGAGGCTACACCTTC. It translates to CASSLERQGGGYTF.